This T cell receptor (beta chain) was recovered during a study of T-cell memory formation after mild COVID-19. This CDR3 contains 15 residues. V was cut by 0 bases and J by 7 bases, with 13 bases left in between. Germline V gene sequence: CDR1 LGHDT, CDR2 YNNKEL (reference sequence). TCRdb reprocessed the 5' RACE reads with MiXCR, giving one entry per CDR3 protein. The sample lists roughly 260,000 distinct CDR3 sequences, 15% to 20% occurring once. The chain couples TRBV3-1 to TRBJ1-5; TRBD1 might be the D (5 bases). Material for sequencing was PBMCs or a T cell subset sorted from them (not recorded which). The clonotype comes from a man aged 18 to 29 who had mild COVID-19 (a few samples of this study predate the infection). Cell type and time point are not known. Here the CDR3 reads CASSQDLVKGQPQHF. The CDR3 DNA is TGTGCCAGCAGCCAAGATCTTGTGAAGGGGCAGCCCCAGCATTTT.